This T cell receptor beta chain was found in a study of chemoradiotherapy in HPV16-positive cancers. Method: immunoSEQ multiplex PCR; TCRdb's copy keeps in-frame clones and lacks some. The repertoire holds about 7,000 clones, with about nine tenths as singletons. The clonotype was recovered from a human donor with HPV-associated anogenital cancer. Here the sequenced sample was tumor tissue, taken from a patient who underwent chemoradiotherapy.

The CDR3 DNA is TGTGCCAGCAGCTTCTGGAGCGGGCCCTCCTACGAGCAGTACTTC. Amino acid sequence: CASSFWSGPSYEQYF. The chain employs TRBV7-2 and TRBJ2-7; D is perhaps TRBD2 (6 bases). V lost 3 bases and J 0 bases, leaving 12 bases between the germline ends. The CDR3 extends over 15 amino acids. CDR1 is SGHTA and CDR2 is FQGNSA in the germline V gene.